The clone carrying this T cell receptor (beta chain) was counted many times. This sample was taken from a study of blood T cell repertoires in COVID-19. Study-wide background: Samples of COVID-19 (acute and convalescent) were obtained from the United States, Italy and Spain.

TCRdb's table, derived via immunoSEQ multiplex PCR, lists solely in-frame clones and lacks some. The table lists a few hundred thousand clones, roughly nine tenths of them singletons. Allocation to cohorts depended on clinical history reported by the participants. Germline V gene lookup returns CDR1 SGHTA and CDR2 FQGNSA. The CDR3 sequence is 14 residues long. Trimming removed 5 bases at V and 5 bases at J, with 13 bases between. The V gene is TRBV7-2, the J gene TRBJ1-5, with D possibly matching TRBD1 (6 bases). The TCR originated in a woman aged 40 to 55 who had been exposed to COVID-19. The sample consisted of PBMCs or T cells enriched from blood (not recorded which). The CDR3 is CASSTKGGHQPQHF. DNA for the CDR3: TGTGCCAGCAGCACTAAAGGGGGACATCAGCCCCAGCATTTT.